These T cell receptor beta chains were read from a single sample in a study of pediatric ulcerative colitis. The table came from immunoSEQ multiplex PCR; TCRdb's copy has only in-frame clones and leaves some out. The sample lists some 25,000 clones; about 69% were seen once. Sequencing was performed on gut tissue. These receptors came from a boy younger than 18 with severe ulcerative colitis. The CDR3 runs from the conserved cysteine through the conserved F or W. A D gene is named only where the DNA matches it firmly. Part of the rows lack a size; the others show once, few, many or a class for expanded clones.

>.|TRBJ2-5|.|TRBV25-1
TGTGCCAGCAGCCCCCCTCTAGGGCAGTTAGGGGAGACCCAGTACTTC
CASSPPLGQLGETQYF
>.|TRBJ2-7|few|TRBV7-9
TGTGCCAGCACTTATGGCCCCGGACGGGAGCAGTACTTC
CASTYGPGREQYF
>.|TRBJ2-3|.|TRBV6-1
TGTGCCAGCAGTTTTGCCACAGATACGCAGTATTTT
CASSFATDTQYF
>.|TRBJ2-1|once|TRBV7-7
TGTGCTAGCAGCTTAAACGTATACAATGAGCAGTTCTTC
CASSLNVYNEQFF
>.|TRBJ2-1|.|TRBV7-6
TGTGCCAGCAGCTTAGCGAGGAGTACCGCCAATGAGCAGTTCTTC
CASSLARSTANEQFF
>TRBD2|TRBJ2-3|.|TRBV6-4
TGTGCCAGCAGTGACGCGGGGGGAGGAGGCACAGATACGCAGTATTTT
CASSDAGGGGTDTQYF
>.|TRBJ1-5|.|TRBV6-1
TGTGCCAGCAGTGAACCTGGCAGACCCCAGCATTTT
CASSEPGRPQHF
>TRBD1|TRBJ2-7|.|TRBV6-5
TGTGCCAGCCAGGCAGGGGGACCCTACGAGCAGTACTTC
CASQAGGPYEQYF
>.|TRBJ2-7|.|TRBV6-6
TGTGCCAGCAGTTACTCTTCCGACTACGAGCAGTACTTC
CASSYSSDYEQYF
>.|TRBJ2-7|few|TRBV19
TGTGCCAGTAGTTCTGCAGGGGCAGGACTATACGAGCAGTACTTC
CASSSAGAGLYEQYF
>.|TRBJ2-1|.|TRBV4-3
TGCGCCAGCAGCGTAATTCACGCAAACAATGAGCAGTTCTTC
CASSVIHANNEQFF
>.|TRBJ1-3|.|TRBV4-1
TGCGCCAGCAGCCAAGAAGGTGACTCTGGAAACACCATATATTTT
CASSQEGDSGNTIYF
>.|TRBJ1-1|.|TRBV12-5
TGTGCTAGTCTCGGACCGACGAACACTGAAGCTTTCTTT
CASLGPTNTEAFF
>TRBD1|TRBJ1-2|few|TRBV10-3
TGTGCCATCAGTGAGTCGGACAGGGGCTATGGCTACACCTTC
CAISESDRGYGYTF
>TRBD1|TRBJ1-5|.|TRBV18
TGTGCCAGCTCACCGGGACAGGGGCTTGACCAGCCCCAGCATTTT
CASSPGQGLDQPQHF
>.|TRBJ2-3|.|TRBV7-9
TGTGCCAGCAGCTTAGGGCGGTCTAGCACAGATACGCAGTATTTT
CASSLGRSSTDTQYF
>.|TRBJ1-2|.|TRBV18
TGTGCCAGCTCACCATCCAGGTATAACTATGGCTACACCTTC
CASSPSRYNYGYTF
>TRBD1|TRBJ2-1|.|TRBV6-1
TGTGCCAGCAGTGCATTTCTTTCCGGGACAGGGGGCCTGTGGGAGCAGTTCTTC
CASSAFLSGTGGLWEQFF
>.|TRBJ2-6|.|TRBV7-2
TGTGCCAGCAGCTCCGACGGCTCTGGGGCCAACGTCCTGACTTTC
CASSSDGSGANVLTF